This TCR beta chain was recorded in a study of T-cell reconstitution after alpha-beta-depleted transplantation in children. Findings of the study overall: Reportedly, only several hundred clones from non-depleted graft cells drove alpha-beta T-cell counts at about two months. The origin of high day-60 TCRbeta diversity in some patients lay in surviving recipient T cells and thymic progenitors. Newly produced T cells mostly provided counts and TCRbeta diversity after one year, as hyperexpanded clones declined.

The J segment lost 3 bases and the V segment lost 6 bases, leaving 13 bases of the junction unmatched. Germline V gene lookup returns CDR1 MNHEY and CDR2 SMNVEV (reference sequence). This CDR3 has 16 amino acids. Worth noting for this clonotype: Its matching antigen is unknown.

The library targeted TCRbeta and was prepared with unique molecular identifiers. TCRdb re-called the PCR reads with MiXCR, one entry per CDR3 protein. Of 530,000 or so distinct CDR3 sequences in the sample, over 20% were seen once. The J gene is TRBJ2-7, the V gene TRBV27, with TRBD2 matching over 8 bases. This sample comprised PBMCs, obtained before TCRalphabeta/CD19-depleted stem cell transplant. The clonotype was recovered from a boy under three years old with Wiskott-Aldrich syndrome, due to receive a stem cell transplant. The DNA of the CDR3 is TGTGCCAGCAGCTTAACGGAGCGGGGGAGGGTCTACGAGCAGTACTTC. Translating it yields CASSLTERGRVYEQYF.